This passage covers 23 T cell receptor beta chains from one sample sequenced in a study of cytomegalovirus exposure and HLA in healthy donors. Use of 60 Vbeta and 13 Jbeta primers characterized the PCR. TCRdb keeps only in-frame clones here, not all; method: immunoSEQ multiplex PCR. Among some 160,000 clones listed, around three quarters were seen once. The sequencing sample was made of PBMCs. These receptors all come from a man aged 40-55 years in good health and CMV-seronegative.

This chain uses TRBV4-1 with TRBJ1-2; 7 bases line up with TRBD1. Germline CDR1 and CDR2: MGHRA and YSYEKL. V gave up 0 bases and J gave up 7 bases; unmatched junction bases: 8. CDR3 length equals 15 residues. CDR3 in amino acids: CASSQDSSGGAGYTF. The CDR3 nucleotides read TGCGCCAGCAGCCAAGATTCGTCAGGGGGAGCTGGCTACACCTTC.

This chain connects TRBV5-5 to TRBJ2-7; TRBD1 aligns across 10 bases. Trimming cost V 4 bases and J 5 bases; bases outside gene matches: 12. Germline assignment: CDR1 SGHKS and CDR2 YYEKEE (reference sequence). The CDR3 totals 16 residues. The CDR3 protein is CASSLLPRTGGNEQYF. DNA of the CDR3: TGTGCCAGCAGCCTACTTCCTAGGACAGGGGGTAACGAGCAGTACTTC. The whole variable domain, filled in from reference TRBV5-5 and TRBJ2-7, reads DAGVTQSPTHLIKTRGQQVTLRCSPISGHKSVSWYQQVLGQGPQFIFQYYEKEERGRGNFPDRFSARQFPNYSSELNVNALLLGDSALYLCASSLLPRTGGNEQYFGPGTRLTVT.

This chain joins TRBV6-1 and TRBJ1-1; 7 nucleotides align to TRBD1. Looked up from germline, CDR1 is MNHNS and CDR2 is SASEGT. The CDR3 has 13 amino acids. J lost 7 bases, V lost 7 bases, and 9 bases had no gene match. The CDR3 reads CASKTGSMGEAFF. CDR3 DNA sequence: TGTGCCAGCAAGACAGGGTCGATGGGTGAAGCTTTCTTT.

This clone has more than one count but fewer than ten. The chain couples TRBV18 to TRBJ1-2, with D unresolved. V was trimmed by 2 bases and J by 2 bases, leaving 6 bases between them. The CDR3 has 13 amino acids. Germline CDR1 KGHSH, CDR2 LQKENI. The CDR3 reads CASSPGENYGYTF. CDR3 nucleotide sequence: TGTGCCAGCTCACCAGGGGAGAACTATGGCTACACCTTC.

V usage is TRBV11-2 and J usage is TRBJ1-1, with 7 bases matching TRBD1. With 3 bases clipped from V and 6 bases from J, the junction kept 10 bases outside the gene matches. The CDR3 is made up of 15 amino acids. Germline V gives CDR1 SGHAT, CDR2 FQNNGV. DNA for the CDR3: TGTGCCAGCAGCTTCACCGACAGGGACTCTTCTGAAGCTTTCTTT. Translating it yields CASSFTDRDSSEAFF. Looking up the rest from reference TRBV11-2 and TRBJ1-1 gives the full variable domain: EAGVAQSPRYKIIEKRQSVAFWCNPISGHATLYWYQQILGQGPKLLIQFQNNGVVDDSQLPKDRFSAERLKGVDSTLKIQPAKLEDSAVYLCASSFTDRDSSEAFFGQGTRLTVV.

In its sample, this clone was seen a few times. The rearrangement links TRBV27 to TRBJ1-2; no clear D. Germline values: CDR1 MNHEY, CDR2 SMNVEV (reference sequence). CDR3 length: 11 residues. For the CDR3, the DNA is TGTGCGGCGGGGACTAACTATGGCTACACCTTC. Protein: CAAGTNYGYTF.

The chain joins TRBV7-8 to TRBJ2-3, with 10 positions matching TRBD2. The germline V gene has CDR1 SGHVS and CDR2 FQNEAQ. V lost 0 bases to trimming and J lost 0 bases; unmatched junction nucleotides: 9. The CDR3 totals 19 residues. The CDR3 DNA follows: TGTGCCAGCAGCTTAGCGCAAGGTAGCGGGGGGTCTAGCACAGATACGCAGTATTTT. The encoded protein is CASSLAQGSGGSSTDTQYF.

The chain uses TRBV9 and TRBJ2-7; 8 bases are shared with TRBD2. CDR1 SGDLS and CDR2 YYNGEE come from the germline V gene. The CDR3 loop spans 16 amino acids. The V segment lost 4 bases and the J segment 4 bases; nucleotides outside the gene matches: 13. CDR3 residues: CASSPTLARGAYEQYF. The CDR3 bases are TGTGCCAGCAGCCCAACCCTGGCGCGGGGGGCGTACGAGCAGTACTTC. Using reference TRBV9 and TRBJ2-7 for the parts outside the CDR3, the full variable domain is DSGVTQTPKHLITATGQRVTLRCSPRSGDLSVYWYQQSLDQGLQFLIQYYNGEERAKGNILERFSAQQFPDLHSELNLSSLELGDSALYFCASSPTLARGAYEQYFGPGTRLTVT.

V is TRBV9 and J is TRBJ2-3; 14 nucleotides line up with TRBD2. Looked up from germline, CDR1 is SGDLS and CDR2 is YYNGEE. The CDR3 length is 17 residues. The ends lost 4 bases at V and 4 bases at J; junction bases unmatched: 8. This CDR3 reads CASSFGLAGGRADTQYF. The CDR3 region has the DNA TGTGCCAGCAGCTTCGGACTAGCGGGAGGCCGGGCAGATACGCAGTATTTT.

V gene TRBV5-4 combines with J gene TRBJ2-5; D possibly corresponds to TRBD1 (5 bases). The CDR3 length is 15 residues. Trimming stripped 0 bases from V and 5 bases from J, with 14 bases between. The germline V gene has CDR1 SGHNT and CDR2 YYREEE (reference sequence). CDR3 nucleotides: TGTGCCAGCAGCTTGGCCTCTGGGGCCGGGGAGACCCAGTACTTC. Translation: CASSLASGAGETQYF.

This clone was picked up a small number of times. V and J are TRBV2 and TRBJ2-7, with 7 bases matching TRBD1. CDR1 and CDR2 (germline): SNHLY, FYNNEI. The junction had 6 bases not matched to a gene; V was cut back by 6 bases and J by 4 bases. The CDR3 runs 13 residues. The CDR3 DNA reads TGTGCCAGCAGAGCCGGGACAGATTACGAGCAGTACTTC. Its translation is CASRAGTDYEQYF. Using reference TRBV2 and TRBJ2-7 for the parts outside the CDR3, the full variable domain is EPEVTQTPSHQVTQMGQEVILRCVPISNHLYFYWYRQILGQKVEFLVSFYNNEISEKSEIFDDQFSVERPDGSNFTLKIRSTKLEDSAMYFCASRAGTDYEQYFGPGTRLTVT.

This clone was seen only once. One end of the junction fails to match germline, which may point to a read error. The chain links TRBV5-4 to TRBJ1-2; TRBD1 is a possible D gene (6 bases). CDR3 length equals 14 residues. Germline V gene data show CDR1 as SGHNT and CDR2 as YYREEE (reference sequence). In DNA form, the CDR3 reads TGTGCCAGCAGCTTGAAACAGGGTCAGTTTGGTCTCTCCTTC. This translates into CASSLKQGQFGLSF.

J is TRBJ2-3 and V is TRBV4-1; 8 nucleotides align to TRBD2. The germline CDR1 and CDR2 sequences are MGHRA and YSYEKL. V gave up 3 bases and J gave up 1 base; unmatched junction bases: 6. The CDR3 has 16 amino acids. The CDR3 nucleotides read TGCGCCAGCAGCCACTTTAGCGGGGTGGGCACAGATACGCAGTATTTT. Amino acid sequence: CASSHFSGVGTDTQYF.

Only one count was recorded for this clone. The V gene is TRBV19, the J gene TRBJ1-1; D perhaps matches TRBD1 (5 bases). V was trimmed by 3 bases and J by 1 base, leaving 15 bases between them. Germline CDR1 and CDR2: LNHDA and SQIVND (reference sequence). The CDR3 is 16 amino acids. The CDR3 DNA follows: TGTGCCAGTAGTATTGCCAGGGAGGAAGAGAACACTGAAGCTTTCTTT. This gives the protein CASSIAREEENTEAFF.

The chain carries TRBV5-8 and TRBJ2-5, with D possibly TRBD2 on 6 matching bases. The CDR3 runs to 12 residues. V was pared by 5 bases and J by 4 bases, with 9 bases between. Germline CDR1 SGHTS, CDR2 YDEGEE. DNA of the CDR3: TGTGCCAGCAGACTAGCCGGAGAGACCCAGTACTTC. Translation: CASRLAGETQYF.

The genes are TRBV18 and TRBJ2-1; no clear D. Trimming left V 3 bases short and J 8 bases short, with 14 bases between. CDR1 is KGHSH, CDR2 LQKENI, per germline. The CDR3 consists of 14 residues. CDR3 protein: CASSPPSSQHEQFF. The CDR3 coding sequence is TGTGCCAGCTCACCTCCGAGTAGCCAACATGAGCAGTTCTTC. Supplemented by reference TRBV18 and TRBJ2-1, the full variable domain reads NAGVMQNPRHLVRRRGQEARLRCSPMKGHSHVYWYRQLPEEGLKFMVYLQKENIIDESGMPKERFSAEFPKEGPSILRIQQVVRGDSAAYFCASSPPSSQHEQFFGPGTRLTVL.

This clone was seen a few times. The CDR3 sequence is CASSLLSGHFSTYEQYF. In DNA, the CDR3 is TGTGCCAGCAGCTTATTATCAGGACACTTCTCCACTTACGAGCAGTACTTC. The V gene is TRBV11-2, the J gene TRBJ2-7; the D gene is possibly TRBD1 (5 bases). Germline V gene data show CDR1 as SGHAT and CDR2 as FQNNGV. The CDR3 contains 17 residues. The V and J ends lost 2 bases and 4 bases respectively, with 21 bases between them.

This chain joins TRBV15 and TRBJ1-2; D unclear. Trimming pared 1 base from V and 5 bases from J, leaving 5 bases between. This CDR3 is built from 12 residues. The germline CDR1 and CDR2 sequences are LNHNV and YYDKDF (reference sequence). CDR3 sequence reads: CATSRATYGYTF. The CDR3 nucleotides are TGTGCCACCAGCAGAGCTACTTATGGCTACACCTTC.

V is TRBV29-1 and J is TRBJ1-2; D remains ambiguous. The CDR3 totals 13 residues. Germline V lookup: CDR1 SQVTM, CDR2 ANQGSEA. The germline V and J ends were trimmed by 2 bases and 4 bases, with 11 bases remaining between them. The CDR3 nucleotides are TGCAGCGTTGAATCCGGGGTTGGCTATGGCTACACCTTC. This encodes CSVESGVGYGYTF.

This clone was counted once. The rearrangement uses TRBV10-3 and TRBJ2-5, with 14 bases that match TRBD2. With V trimmed by 4 bases and J by 4 bases, 5 bases remained unmatched. CDR3 length: 16 amino acids. Germline assignment: CDR1 ENHRY and CDR2 SYGVKD. The DNA for the CDR3 is TGTGCCATCAGTGCCCGACTAGCGGGGGGGCTAGAGACCCAGTACTTC. Translation: CAISARLAGGLETQYF.

This clone was seen a handful of times. The CDR3 protein is CATSRDSQLAGLNEQFF. In DNA, the CDR3 is TGTGCCACCAGCAGAGATTCGCAACTAGCGGGACTGAATGAGCAGTTCTTC. J is TRBJ2-1 and V is TRBV15, with TRBD2 identical over 10 bases. Germline CDR1 reads LNHNV; CDR2 reads YYDKDF (reference sequence). The CDR3 covers 17 residues. V shed 0 bases, J shed 7 bases, and the junction held 9 bases outside the gene matches.

A note on this clone: The sample contains more than one DNA sequence encoding this CDR3. The chain links TRBV29-1 to TRBJ1-1; no firm D call. V lost 6 bases and J 7 bases, leaving 9 bases between the germline ends. This CDR3 region has 10 residues. CDR1 is SQVTM, CDR2 ANQGSEA, per germline. CDR3 amino acids: CSVRRGEAFF. The CDR3, as DNA: TGCAGCGTGCGTCGTGGTGAAGCTTTCTTT.

This chain connects TRBV18 to TRBJ2-2, with D maybe TRBD1 (6 bases). Germline assignment: CDR1 KGHSH and CDR2 LQKENI. V lost 6 bases, J lost 4 bases, and 18 bases lay in between. CDR3 length: 16 residues. CDR3 sequence: CASSPTGHGFTGELFF. In DNA, the CDR3 is TGTGCCAGCTCCCCCACAGGGCATGGATTCACCGGGGAGCTGTTTTTT.